This T cell receptor beta chain was retrieved from a study of vaccination and CD4 T cells after COVID-19. Study at large: The interval from dose two to post-vaccine sampling had a median of roughly 72 days, and it ranged from 14 to 241. Overlapping spike peptides from SARS-CoV-2, HCoV-NL63, HCoV-OC43 and HCoV-229E served to stimulate the cells. Study-level findings and limits: The great majority, 304 of 307 vaccine-specific clones, proved spike mono-reactive in convalescent patients.

The treatment: roughly 11-day PBMC culture with coronavirus spike peptide pools or control peptides (ViraFEST assay). This clonotype showed up just a few times. Its antigen remains unknown. The study sequenced cultured CD4+ T cell DNA using the Oncomine TCR Beta short-read assay. Genomic DNA was isolated from cultured CD4+ T cells. TCRdb processed the PCR reads anew with MiXCR; each CDR3 protein has one entry. The table has under 20,000 distinct CDR3 sequences, roughly 50% seen once. Germline CDR1 LNHNV, CDR2 YYDKDF (reference sequence). The CDR3 contains 15 residues. V was pared by 0 bases and J by 3 bases, with 1 base of the junction left unmatched.

The genes are TRBV15 and TRBJ2-7; 11 nucleotides line up with TRBD2. The material was CD4+ T cells from blood, cultured in vitro, obtained before SARS-CoV-2 vaccination. The source is a human donor who had recovered from COVID-19. CDR3 coding DNA: TGTGCCACCAGCAGAGAAACTAGCGGGGGCTACGAGCAGTACTTC. Translation: CATSRETSGGYEQYF.